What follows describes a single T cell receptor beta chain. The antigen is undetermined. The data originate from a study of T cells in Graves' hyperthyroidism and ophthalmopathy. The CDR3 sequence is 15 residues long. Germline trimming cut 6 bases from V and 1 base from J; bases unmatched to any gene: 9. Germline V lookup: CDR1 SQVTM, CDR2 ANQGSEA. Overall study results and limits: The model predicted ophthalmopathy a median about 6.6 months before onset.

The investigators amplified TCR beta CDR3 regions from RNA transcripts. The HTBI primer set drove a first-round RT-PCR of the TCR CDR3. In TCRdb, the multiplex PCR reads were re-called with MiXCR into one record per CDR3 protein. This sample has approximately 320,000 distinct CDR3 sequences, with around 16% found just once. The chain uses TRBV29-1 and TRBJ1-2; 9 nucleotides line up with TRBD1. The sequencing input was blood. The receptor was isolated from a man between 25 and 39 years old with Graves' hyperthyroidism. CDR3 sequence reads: CSVGKTGGSNYGYTF. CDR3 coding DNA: TGCAGCGTCGGGAAGACAGGGGGAAGTAACTATGGCTACACCTTC.